The T cell receptor beta chain described here comes from a study of blood T cell repertoires in COVID-19. Study information: Acute and convalescent COVID-19 samples came from the United States, Italy and Spain. The analysed material was cDNA or gDNA that came from T cells, B-cell-depleted T cells, or PBMCs.

In the original workflow: Reference gene primer amplification gave nucleated cell count estimates. TCRdb keeps only in-frame clones here, not all; method: immunoSEQ multiplex PCR. The V and J calls and clone size were taken over from that table, and D and trimming were inferred from the DNA. This table holds some 270,000 clones, about 89% found once. Looked up from germline, CDR1 is LGHDT and CDR2 is YNNKEL (reference sequence). After removal of 1 base from V and 4 bases from J, the junction contained 7 bases not matched to a gene. There are 16 residues in the CDR3. The rearrangement joins TRBV3-1 (or the pseudogene TRBV3-2) to TRBJ2-5, with 9 bases aligning to TRBD2. Sequencing was carried out using peripheral blood. This sequence was found in a man aged 45 to 65 with acute or convalescent COVID-19. CDR3 sequence reads: CASSQVAGDRGETQYF. The CDR3 DNA follows: TGTGCCAGCAGCCAAGTAGCGGGGGATAGGGGAGAGACCCAGTACTTC.